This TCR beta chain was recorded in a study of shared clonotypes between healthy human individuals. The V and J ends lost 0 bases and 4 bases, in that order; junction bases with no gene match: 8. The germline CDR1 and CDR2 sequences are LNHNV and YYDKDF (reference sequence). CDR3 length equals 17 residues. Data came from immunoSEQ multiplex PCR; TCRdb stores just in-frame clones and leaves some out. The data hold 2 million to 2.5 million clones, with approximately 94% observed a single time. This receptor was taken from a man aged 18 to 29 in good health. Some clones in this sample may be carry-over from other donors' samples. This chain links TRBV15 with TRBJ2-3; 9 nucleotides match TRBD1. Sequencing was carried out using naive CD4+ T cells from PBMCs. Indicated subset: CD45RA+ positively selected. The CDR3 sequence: CATSRDSPGQGADTQYF. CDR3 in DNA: TGTGCCACCAGCAGAGATTCCCCGGGACAGGGTGCAGATACGCAGTATTTT.